These 17 T cell receptor beta chains were all obtained from the same sample, sequenced in a study of cytotoxic CD8 clonotypes in ibrutinib-treated CLL. Some clones are missing from TCRdb's copy, which holds only in-frame ones; the method was immunoSEQ multiplex PCR. The sample yields approximately 200,000 clones, about 72% seen once. Here the sequenced sample was PBMCs, taken after 24 months of ibrutinib treatment. These receptors all come from a human donor with chronic lymphocytic leukemia.

The chain uses TRBV4-2 and TRBJ1-4; D gene ambiguous. Trimming stripped 1 base from V and 7 bases from J, with 13 bases between. The CDR3 loop spans 15 amino acids. Germline-derived CDR1 and CDR2 are LGHNA and YNFKEQ. As DNA, the CDR3 is TGTGCCAGCAGCCAAGCTCTAAGGTCGGTTGAAAAACTGTTTTTT. Encoded protein: CASSQALRSVEKLFF.

Worth noting for this clone: A junction boundary mismatches the germline segment, possibly from a read error. The rearrangement links TRBV15 to TRBJ1-2; D is undetermined. The CDR3 runs 16 residues. Germline values: CDR1 LNHNV, CDR2 YYDKDF (reference sequence). CDR3 sequence reads: CATSGEMGHWDYGYTF. The CDR3 DNA reads as TGTGCCACCAGCGGAGAGATGGGCCATTGGGACTATGGCTACACCTTC.

This chain connects TRBV19 to TRBJ2-1, with D perhaps TRBD2 (6 bases). Per the germline V gene, CDR1 is LNHDA and CDR2 is SQIVND (reference sequence). The V gene lost 5 bases and the J gene lost 4 bases, with 15 bases spanning the gap. The CDR3 consists of 15 residues. CDR3 sequence: CASSPAEEGYNEQFF. DNA for the CDR3: TGTGCCAGTAGTCCGGCGGAGGAGGGATACAATGAGCAGTTCTTC.

The V and J genes are TRBV27 and TRBJ1-5, with 7 nucleotides matching TRBD1. V trimming: 2 bases; J trimming: 1 base; junction bases outside the gene matches: 5. The length of the CDR3 is 16 residues. Germline CDR1 reads MNHEY; CDR2 reads SMNVEV (reference sequence). The CDR3 protein is CASSLSTGVSNQPQHF. The CDR3 DNA sequence: TGTGCCAGCAGTTTAAGTACAGGGGTCAGCAATCAGCCCCAGCATTTT.

The chain employs TRBV5-1 and TRBJ2-2; 9 positions agree with TRBD2. V lost 0 bases and J lost 6; bases outside the gene matches: 9. Germline lookup yields CDR1 SGHRS and CDR2 YFSETQ. The CDR3 loop spans 17 amino acids. The CDR3, as DNA: TGCGCCAGCAGCTTGGCTAGCGGGATGAACACCGCCGGGGAGCTGTTTTTT. Translating gives CASSLASGMNTAGELFF.

This clone was detected only once. V usage is TRBV13 and J usage is TRBJ1-1; D remains unclear. Looked up from germline, CDR1 is PRHDT and CDR2 is FYEKMQ (reference sequence). The CDR3 has 13 amino acids. V dropped 4 bases and J dropped 0 bases, with 6 bases sitting between them. In DNA form, the CDR3 reads TGTGCCAGCAGCTACGGAATGAACACTGAAGCTTTCTTT. Translation: CASSYGMNTEAFF.

The V call is TRBV10-3, the J call TRBJ2-5, with TRBD2 identical over 13 bases. The CDR3 runs 17 residues. Germline CDR1 and CDR2: ENHRY and SYGVKD. Trimming cost V 5 bases and J 5 bases; bases outside gene matches: 11. CDR3: CAISSGLAGLVLETQYF. As DNA, the CDR3 is TGTGCCATCAGTTCGGGACTAGCGGGATTAGTGCTGGAGACCCAGTACTTC.

The sample holds a few counts of this clone. The chain carries TRBV14 and TRBJ1-5, with 8 bases identical to TRBD1. This CDR3 is 14 amino acids long. The V and J ends lost 4 bases and 4 bases, in that order; junction bases with no gene match: 3. CDR1 and CDR2 from the germline V gene are SGHDN and FVKESK. The CDR3 loop reads CASSPTGENQPQHF. The DNA of the CDR3 is TGTGCCAGCAGCCCGACAGGGGAAAATCAGCCCCAGCATTTT.

This clone turned up a few times. The chain links TRBV6-6 to TRBJ2-2, with 13 bases fitting TRBD2. CDR3 size: 16 residues. V trimming: 5 bases; J trimming: 8 bases; junction bases outside the gene matches: 8. The V gene's germline CDR1 is MNHNY and CDR2 SVGAGI (reference sequence). The CDR3 protein is CASSPQGLAGSGELFF. CDR3 DNA sequence: TGTGCCAGCAGTCCCCAGGGACTAGCGGGATCTGGGGAGCTGTTTTTT.

DNA for the CDR3: TGTGCCAGCAGCCTTAGGTGGACAGTGCGCGAGCAGTACTTC. Its protein is CASSLRWTVREQYF. V and J are TRBV7-2 and TRBJ2-7, with a weak D call TRBD1 (6 bases). The V gene lost 5 bases and the J gene lost 6 bases, with 17 bases spanning the gap. Germline V CDR1 and CDR2: SGHTA, FQGNSA. The CDR3 totals 14 residues.

J is TRBJ2-1 and V is TRBV27, with 12 bases aligning to TRBD2. V shed 8 bases and J 2 bases; nucleotides not matched to a gene: 1. Germline loops: CDR1 MNHEY, CDR2 SMNVEV (reference sequence). The CDR3 has 14 amino acids. The CDR3 coding sequence is TGTGCCAGCGGACTAGCGGGACCCTACAATGAGCAGTTCTTC. Translating it yields CASGLAGPYNEQFF.

The V gene is TRBV13, the J gene TRBJ2-7, with TRBD1 as a possible D gene (6 bases). The ends were cut back, 5 bases at V and 2 bases at J, with 19 bases in the middle. The CDR3 is 16 residues long. Germline CDR1 reads PRHDT; CDR2 reads FYEKMQ (reference sequence). CDR3 coding DNA: TGTGCCAGCAGCCCAGGGAAATCGAGGGGGACCTACGAGCAGTACTTC. This translates into CASSPGKSRGTYEQYF.

V and J are TRBV28 and TRBJ2-1; D unclear. The CDR3 has 15 residues. From germline, CDR1 is MDHEN and CDR2 SYDVKM. The V and J ends lost 5 bases and 0 bases respectively, with 11 bases between them. CDR3 sequence (DNA): TGTGCCAGCAGTCTCGACGGAAGCTCCTACAATGAGCAGTTCTTC. Protein sequence: CASSLDGSSYNEQFF.

The chain is built from TRBV19 and TRBJ1-1; 9 positions match TRBD1. J was trimmed by 5 bases and V by 2 bases; bases with no gene match: 6. Germline assignment: CDR1 LNHDA and CDR2 SQIVND (reference sequence). The CDR3 length is 15 residues. CDR3 sequence: CASSIRDRVMTEAFF. CDR3 DNA: TGTGCCAGTAGTATACGGGACAGGGTGATGACTGAAGCTTTCTTT.

The rearrangement links TRBV5-4 to TRBJ1-3, with TRBD1 matching over 8 bases. Unmatched junction bases numbered 8, after V lost 5 bases and J lost 1 base. The germline V gene has CDR1 SGHNT and CDR2 YYREEE (reference sequence). CDR3 size: 16 residues. As DNA, the CDR3 is TGTGCCAGCAGTCCCGGACAGGGTGTGTCTGGAAACACCATATATTTT. This codes for CASSPGQGVSGNTIYF.

The J gene is TRBJ2-6, the V gene TRBV2; D gene unclear. The CDR3 has 15 amino acids. The germline V and J ends were trimmed by 6 bases and 3 bases, with 12 bases remaining between them. Germline values: CDR1 SNHLY, CDR2 FYNNEI. CDR3: CASSPFGNGANVLTF. DNA of the CDR3: TGTGCCAGCAGCCCATTCGGTAATGGGGCCAACGTCCTGACTTTC.

This clone was counted a single time. The genes are TRBV9 and TRBJ2-3; 7 nucleotides align to TRBD2. The J segment lost 0 bases and the V segment lost 4 bases, leaving 5 bases of the junction unmatched. In germline, CDR1 is SGDLS, CDR2 YYNGEE. The length of the CDR3 is 15 residues. The CDR3 bases are TGTGCCAGCAGCCCGAGAGCGGGAAGCACAGATACGCAGTATTTT. Amino acid sequence: CASSPRAGSTDTQYF.